This T cell receptor (beta chain) was profiled in a study of shared clonotypes between healthy human individuals. Points from the study as a whole: Generation probability values for non-shared clonotypes were lower than those for clonotypes shared by all four donors. Sequencing depth was expected to influence donor clonotype sharing.

The assay was immunoSEQ multiplex PCR, and TCRdb's table has in-frame clones only and misses some. This sample yields some 1.5 million clones, of which 98% are seen a single time; roughly 0.45% belongs to the top ten. Notes on this clone: Its target is unknown.

The germline V gene encodes CDR1 MDHEN and CDR2 SYDVKM. V lost 5 bases, J lost 5 bases, and 18 bases lay in between. The CDR3 is 16 amino acids. Negatively enriched CD4+ T cells were divided by CD45RA into naive and memory. The specimen sequenced was naive CD4+ T cells sorted from blood. Subset of the sample: CD45RA+ positively selected. V gene TRBV28 combines with J gene TRBJ1-4; D call uncertain. This TCR came from a man in his thirties or forties in good health. CDR3 DNA: TGTGCCAGCAGTACTAGTCGGAGCCTACGGAATGAAAAACTGTTTTTT. Residues: CASSTSRSLRNEKLFF.